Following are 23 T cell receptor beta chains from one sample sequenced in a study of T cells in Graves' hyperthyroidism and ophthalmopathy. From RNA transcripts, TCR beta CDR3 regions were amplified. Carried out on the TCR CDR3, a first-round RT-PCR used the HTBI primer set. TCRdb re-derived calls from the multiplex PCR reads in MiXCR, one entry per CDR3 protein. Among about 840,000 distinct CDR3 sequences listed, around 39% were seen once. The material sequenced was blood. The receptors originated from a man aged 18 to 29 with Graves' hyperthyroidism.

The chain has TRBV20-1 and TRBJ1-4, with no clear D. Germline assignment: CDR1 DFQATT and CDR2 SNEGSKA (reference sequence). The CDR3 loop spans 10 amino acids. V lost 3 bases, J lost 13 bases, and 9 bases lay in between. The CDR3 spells CSASSPGLFF. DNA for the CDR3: TGCAGTGCTAGCTCCCCGGGACTGTTTTTT.

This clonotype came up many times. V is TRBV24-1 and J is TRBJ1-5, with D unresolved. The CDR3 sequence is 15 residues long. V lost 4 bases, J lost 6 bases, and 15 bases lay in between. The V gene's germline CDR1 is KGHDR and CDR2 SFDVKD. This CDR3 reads CATSEPGPAGQPQHF. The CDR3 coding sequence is TGTGCCACCAGTGAACCTGGACCGGCGGGTCAGCCCCAGCATTTT.

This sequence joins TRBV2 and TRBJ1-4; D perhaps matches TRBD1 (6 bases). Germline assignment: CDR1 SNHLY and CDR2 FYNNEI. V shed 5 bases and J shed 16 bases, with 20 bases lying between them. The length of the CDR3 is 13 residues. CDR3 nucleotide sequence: TGTGCCAGCAGTCCGGGGGTAGGACAGCGTCCGTTTTTT. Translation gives CASSPGVGQRPFF.

Written as DNA, the CDR3 is TGTGCCAGCAGCTCGCCGACAGGGACCGGGCGGAATGGCTACACCTTC. It is translated as CASSSPTGTGRNGYTF. V gene TRBV7-8 combines with J gene TRBJ1-2; 7 bases line up with TRBD1. Losses at the gene ends were 4 bases for V and 6 bases for J; bases not matched to a gene: 14. The germline V gene encodes CDR1 SGHVS and CDR2 FQNEAQ. The CDR3 runs 16 residues.

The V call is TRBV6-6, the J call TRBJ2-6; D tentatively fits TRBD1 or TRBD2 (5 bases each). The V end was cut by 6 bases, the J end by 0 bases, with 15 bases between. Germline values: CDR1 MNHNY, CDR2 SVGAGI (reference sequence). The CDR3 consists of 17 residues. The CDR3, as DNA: TGTGCCAGCAGCAGCCCGGGACGGATCTCTGGGGCCAACGTCCTGACTTTC. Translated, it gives CASSSPGRISGANVLTF.

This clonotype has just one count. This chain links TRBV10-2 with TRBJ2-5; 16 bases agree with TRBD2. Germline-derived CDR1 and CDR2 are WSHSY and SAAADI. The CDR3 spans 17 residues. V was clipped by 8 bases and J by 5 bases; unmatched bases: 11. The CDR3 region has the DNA TGCGCCAGCGGCAAGGGACTAGCGGGGGGGCATGTGGAGACCCAGTACTTC. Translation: CASGKGLAGGHVETQYF.

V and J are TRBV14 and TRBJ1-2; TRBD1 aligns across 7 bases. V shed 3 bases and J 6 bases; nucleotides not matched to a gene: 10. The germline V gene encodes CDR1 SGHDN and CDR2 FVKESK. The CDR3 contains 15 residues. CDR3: CASSHRSLTGDGYTF. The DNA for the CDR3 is TGTGCCAGCAGCCACAGGTCCCTTACAGGGGATGGCTACACCTTC.

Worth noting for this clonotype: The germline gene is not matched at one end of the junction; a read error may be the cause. CDR3 loop: CASSQERGSEGFSYEQYF. The CDR3 region has the DNA TGCGCCAGCAGCCAAGAGAGGGGGAGCGAGGGATTTTCCTACGAGCAGTACTTC. The chain employs TRBV7-2 and TRBJ2-7, with D perhaps matching TRBD1 (6 bases). CDR1 SGHTA and CDR2 FQGNSA come from the germline V gene. CDR3 length equals 18 residues.

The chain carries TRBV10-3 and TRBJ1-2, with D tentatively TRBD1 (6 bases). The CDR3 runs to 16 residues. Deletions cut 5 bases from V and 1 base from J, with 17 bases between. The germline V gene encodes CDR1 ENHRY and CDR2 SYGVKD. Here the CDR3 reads CAISTLTPGDNYGYTF. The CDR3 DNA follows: TGTGCCATCAGTACCCTGACCCCAGGGGATAACTATGGCTACACCTTC.

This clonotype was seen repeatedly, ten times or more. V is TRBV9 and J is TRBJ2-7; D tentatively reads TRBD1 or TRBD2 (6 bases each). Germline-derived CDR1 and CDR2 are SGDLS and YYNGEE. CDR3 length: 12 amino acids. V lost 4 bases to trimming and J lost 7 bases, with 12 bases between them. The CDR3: CASSPGASEQYF. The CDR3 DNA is TGTGCCAGCAGCCCGGGGGCGAGTGAGCAGTACTTC.

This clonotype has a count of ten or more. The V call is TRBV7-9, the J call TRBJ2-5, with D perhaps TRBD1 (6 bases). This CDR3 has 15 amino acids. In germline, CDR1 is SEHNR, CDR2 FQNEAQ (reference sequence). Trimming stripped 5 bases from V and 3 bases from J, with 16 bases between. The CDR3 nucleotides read TGTGCCAGCAGCCCTACAGGGACGGAGGAAGAGACCCAGTACTTC. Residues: CASSPTGTEEETQYF.

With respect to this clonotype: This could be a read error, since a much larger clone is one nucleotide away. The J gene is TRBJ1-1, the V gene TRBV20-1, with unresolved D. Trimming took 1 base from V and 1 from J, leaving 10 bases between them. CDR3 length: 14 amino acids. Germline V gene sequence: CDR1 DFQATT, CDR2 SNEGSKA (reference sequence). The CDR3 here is CSARGQRKNTEAFF. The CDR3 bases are TGCAGTGCTAGAGGGCAGCGCAAGAACACTGAAGCTTTCTTT.

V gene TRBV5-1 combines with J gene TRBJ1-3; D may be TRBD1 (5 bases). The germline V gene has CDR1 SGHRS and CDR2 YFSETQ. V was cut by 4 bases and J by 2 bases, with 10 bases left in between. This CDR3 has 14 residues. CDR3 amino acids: CASSGGNAGNTIYF. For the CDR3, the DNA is TGCGCCAGCAGCGGGGGAAACGCTGGAAACACCATATATTTT.

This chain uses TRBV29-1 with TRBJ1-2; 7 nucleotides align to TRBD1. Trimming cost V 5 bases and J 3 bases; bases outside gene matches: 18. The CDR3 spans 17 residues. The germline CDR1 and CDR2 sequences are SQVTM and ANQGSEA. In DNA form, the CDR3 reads TGCAGCGTTCAATCCAGTCCAGGATTAACAGGGGACTATGGCTACACCTTC. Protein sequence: CSVQSSPGLTGDYGYTF.

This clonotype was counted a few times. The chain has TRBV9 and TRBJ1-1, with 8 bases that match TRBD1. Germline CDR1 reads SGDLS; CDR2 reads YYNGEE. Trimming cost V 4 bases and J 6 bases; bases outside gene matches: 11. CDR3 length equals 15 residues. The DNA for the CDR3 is TGTGCCAGCAGCCTTGGATTTGGACAGGGCCCTGAAGCTTTCTTT. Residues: CASSLGFGQGPEAFF.

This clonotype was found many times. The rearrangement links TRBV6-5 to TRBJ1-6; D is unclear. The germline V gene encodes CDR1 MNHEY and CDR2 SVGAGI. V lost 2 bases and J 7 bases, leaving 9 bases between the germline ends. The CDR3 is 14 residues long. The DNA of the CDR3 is TGTGCCAGCAGTTACGGATCTGGGAATTCACCCCTCCACTTT. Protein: CASSYGSGNSPLHF.

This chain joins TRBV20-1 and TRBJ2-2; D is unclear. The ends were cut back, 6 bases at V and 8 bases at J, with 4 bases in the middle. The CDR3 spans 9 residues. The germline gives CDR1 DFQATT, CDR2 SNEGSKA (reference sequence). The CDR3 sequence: CSAEGELFF. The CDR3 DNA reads TGCAGTGCGGAAGGGGAGCTGTTTTTT.

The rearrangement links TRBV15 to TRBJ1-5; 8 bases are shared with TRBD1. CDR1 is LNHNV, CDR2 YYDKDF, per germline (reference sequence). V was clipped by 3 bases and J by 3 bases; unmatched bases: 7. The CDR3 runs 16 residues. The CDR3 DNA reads TGTGCCACCAGCAGCGGCGGGACAGGCCCCAATCAGCCCCAGCATTTT. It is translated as CATSSGGTGPNQPQHF.

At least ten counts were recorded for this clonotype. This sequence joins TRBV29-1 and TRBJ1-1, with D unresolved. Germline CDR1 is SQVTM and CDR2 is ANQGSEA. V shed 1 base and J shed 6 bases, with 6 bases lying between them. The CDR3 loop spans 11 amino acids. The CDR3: CSVEARPEAFF. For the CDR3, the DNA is TGCAGCGTTGAAGCCCGGCCTGAAGCTTTCTTT. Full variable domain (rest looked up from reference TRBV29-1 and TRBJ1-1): SAVISQKPSRDICQRGTSLTIQCQVDSQVTMMFWYRQQPGQSLTLIATANQGSEATYESGFVIDKFPISRPNLTFSTLTVSNMSPEDSSIYLCSVEARPEAFFGQGTRLTVV.

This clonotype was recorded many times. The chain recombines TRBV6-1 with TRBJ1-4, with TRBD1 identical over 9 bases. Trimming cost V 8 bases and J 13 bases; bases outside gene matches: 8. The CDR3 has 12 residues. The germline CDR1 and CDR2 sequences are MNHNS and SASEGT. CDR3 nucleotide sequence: TGTGCCAGCGCGTACAGGGGGCAAGGACTGTTTTTT. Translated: CASAYRGQGLFF.

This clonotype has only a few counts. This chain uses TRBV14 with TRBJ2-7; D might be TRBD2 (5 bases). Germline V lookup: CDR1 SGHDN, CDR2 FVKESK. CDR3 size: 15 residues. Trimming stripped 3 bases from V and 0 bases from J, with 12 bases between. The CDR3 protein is CASSQEFTSSYEQYF. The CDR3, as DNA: TGTGCCAGCAGCCAGGAATTCACTAGCTCCTACGAGCAGTACTTC.

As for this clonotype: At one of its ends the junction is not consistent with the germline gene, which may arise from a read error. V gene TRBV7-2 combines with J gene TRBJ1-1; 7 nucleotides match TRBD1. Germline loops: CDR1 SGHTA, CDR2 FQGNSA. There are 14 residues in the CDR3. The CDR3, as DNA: TGCGCCAGCAGCCAAGGAGCAGGGGGGATTGGAGCTTTCTTT. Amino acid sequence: CASSQGAGGIGAFF.

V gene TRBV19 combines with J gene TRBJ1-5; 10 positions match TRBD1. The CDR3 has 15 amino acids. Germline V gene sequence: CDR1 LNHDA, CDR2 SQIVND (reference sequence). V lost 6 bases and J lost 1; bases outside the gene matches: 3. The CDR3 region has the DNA TGTGCCAGTAGCGGGGACAGGGGAAGCAATCAGCCCCAGCATTTT. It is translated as CASSGDRGSNQPQHF.